The 3 T cell receptor beta chains in this list originate from one sample, sequenced in a study of cytomegalovirus exposure and HLA in healthy donors. The PCR had 60 Vbeta and 13 Jbeta primers. TCRdb keeps only in-frame clones here, not all; method: immunoSEQ multiplex PCR. Of around 130,000 clones listed, less than 80% are singletons. The specimen sequenced was PBMCs. The receptors were gathered from a man aged 35 to 55 in good health and CMV-seropositive.

V is TRBV6-1 and J is TRBJ1-2; D may be TRBD1 (6 bases). The V end was cut by 6 bases, the J end by 4 bases, with 15 bases between. The CDR3 consists of 14 residues. Germline V gene data show CDR1 as MNHNS and CDR2 as SASEGT. CDR3 sequence (DNA): TGTGCCAGCAGGATAGGGGGTAGAAGCTATGGCTACACCTTC. Translated, it gives CASRIGGRSYGYTF.

This chain joins TRBV25-1 and TRBJ2-7, with TRBD2 matching over 12 bases. Germline lookup yields CDR1 MGHDK and CDR2 SYGVNS. This CDR3 is built from 16 residues. V dropped 3 bases and J dropped 4; count of bases not matched to a gene: 7. Written as DNA, the CDR3 is TGTGCCAGCAGTGAGTCTAGCGGGAGGGCCGGATACGAGCAGTACTTC. Protein product: CASSESSGRAGYEQYF.

J is TRBJ2-5 and V is TRBV27; 11 bases line up with TRBD1. With 5 bases clipped from V and 9 bases from J, the junction kept 5 bases outside the gene matches. This CDR3 spans 13 amino acids. Germline V CDR1 and CDR2: MNHEY, SMNVEV (reference sequence). The CDR3 is CASSRKGQGAQYF. As DNA, the CDR3 is TGTGCCAGCAGTCGAAAGGGACAGGGGGCCCAGTACTTC.